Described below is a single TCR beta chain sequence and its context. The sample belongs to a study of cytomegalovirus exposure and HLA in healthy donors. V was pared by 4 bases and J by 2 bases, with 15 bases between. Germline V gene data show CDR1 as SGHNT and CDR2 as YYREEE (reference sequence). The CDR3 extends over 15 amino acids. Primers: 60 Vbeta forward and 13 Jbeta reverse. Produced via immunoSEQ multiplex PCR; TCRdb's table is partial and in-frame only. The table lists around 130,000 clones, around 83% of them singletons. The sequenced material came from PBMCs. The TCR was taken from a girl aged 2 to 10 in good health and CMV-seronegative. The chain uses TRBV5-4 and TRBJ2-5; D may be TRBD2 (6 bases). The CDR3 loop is CASSRGGISQETQYF. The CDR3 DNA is TGTGCCAGCAGCAGGGGAGGTATCAGTCAAGAGACCCAGTACTTC.